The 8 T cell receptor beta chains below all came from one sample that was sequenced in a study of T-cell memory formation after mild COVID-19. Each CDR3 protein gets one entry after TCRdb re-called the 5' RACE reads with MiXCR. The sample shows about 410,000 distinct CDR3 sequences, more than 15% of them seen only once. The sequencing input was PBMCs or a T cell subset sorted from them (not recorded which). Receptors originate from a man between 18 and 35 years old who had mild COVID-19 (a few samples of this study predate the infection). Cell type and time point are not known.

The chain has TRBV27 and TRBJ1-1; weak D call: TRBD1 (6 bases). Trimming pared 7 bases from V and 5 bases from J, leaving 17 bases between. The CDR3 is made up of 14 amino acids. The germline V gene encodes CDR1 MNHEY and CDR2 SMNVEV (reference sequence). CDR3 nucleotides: TGTGCCAGCAAGGGGGGCAGGGATAGGACTGAAGCTTTCTTT. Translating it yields CASKGGRDRTEAFF.

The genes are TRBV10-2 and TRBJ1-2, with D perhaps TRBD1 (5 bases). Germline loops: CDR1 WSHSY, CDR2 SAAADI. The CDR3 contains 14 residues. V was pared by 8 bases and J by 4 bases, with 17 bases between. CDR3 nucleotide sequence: TGCGCCAGCGCCGGGACCGTGGGGACCTATGGCTACACCTTC. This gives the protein CASAGTVGTYGYTF.

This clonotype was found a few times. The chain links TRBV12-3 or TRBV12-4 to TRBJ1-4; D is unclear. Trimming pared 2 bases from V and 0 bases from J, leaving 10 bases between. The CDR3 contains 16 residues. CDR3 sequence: CASSLNGGPTNEKLFF. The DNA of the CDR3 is TGTGCCAGCAGTTTAAATGGCGGTCCAACTAATGAAAAACTGTTTTTT.

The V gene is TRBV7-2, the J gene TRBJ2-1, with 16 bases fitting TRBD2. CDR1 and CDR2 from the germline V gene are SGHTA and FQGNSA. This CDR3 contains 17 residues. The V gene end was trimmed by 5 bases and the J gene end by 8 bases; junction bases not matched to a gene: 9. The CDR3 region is CASSPGTSGRAVDEQFF. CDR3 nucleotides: TGTGCCAGCAGCCCCGGGACTAGCGGGAGGGCCGTCGATGAGCAGTTCTTC.

CDR3 region: CASSPGRQLSYEQYF. DNA of the CDR3: TGTGCCAGCAGCCCAGGGAGACAGCTCTCCTACGAGCAGTACTTC. J is TRBJ2-7 and V is TRBV12-3 or TRBV12-4; D may be TRBD1 or TRBD2 (5 bases each). This CDR3 is 15 amino acids long. V was shortened by 6 bases and J by 0 bases, with 15 bases between the two germline ends.

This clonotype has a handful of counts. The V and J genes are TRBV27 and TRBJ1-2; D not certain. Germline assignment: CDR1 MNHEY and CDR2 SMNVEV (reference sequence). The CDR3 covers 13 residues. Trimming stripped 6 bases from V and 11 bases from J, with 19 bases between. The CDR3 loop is CASSHGQFVGYTF. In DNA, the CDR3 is TGTGCCAGCAGCCACGGGCAGTTCGTAGGGTACACCTTC.

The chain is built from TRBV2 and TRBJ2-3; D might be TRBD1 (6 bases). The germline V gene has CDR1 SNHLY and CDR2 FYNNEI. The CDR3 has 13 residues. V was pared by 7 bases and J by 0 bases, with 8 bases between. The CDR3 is CASNRVSTDTQYF. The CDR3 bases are TGTGCCAGCAACAGGGTTAGCACAGATACGCAGTATTTT.

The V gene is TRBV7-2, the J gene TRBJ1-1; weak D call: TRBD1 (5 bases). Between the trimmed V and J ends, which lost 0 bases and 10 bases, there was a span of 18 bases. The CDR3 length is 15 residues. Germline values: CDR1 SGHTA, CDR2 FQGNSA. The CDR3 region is CASSLAPYGGAAAFF. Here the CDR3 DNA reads TGTGCCAGCAGCTTAGCCCCCTATGGTGGGGCGGCAGCTTTCTTT.